Presented here are 9 T cell receptor beta chains from one specimen sequenced in a study of vaccination effects on CD4 cells after COVID-19. Their target antigens are unknown. Sequencing used immunoSEQ multiplex PCR; TCRdb keeps in-frame clones, though not all of them. The sample shows about 24,000 clones, 65% to 80% of them seen only once. ViraFEST expansion of antigen-specific CD4+ T cells with viral peptide pools preceded sequencing. Having been cultured for about 10 days, the cells underwent CD4+ T cell isolation. Every participant took two doses of the BNT162b2 or mRNA-1273 vaccine. Source: CD4+ T cells from PBMCs cultured with HCoV-NL63 spike peptides, taken after COVID-19 vaccination. The receptors were gathered from a human donor who received a COVID-19 vaccine.

V usage is TRBV12-3 or TRBV12-4 and J usage is TRBJ2-2; D ambiguous. V lost 3 bases and J 6 bases, leaving 5 bases between the germline ends. The CDR3 covers 12 residues. The CDR3 is CASSFFPGELFF. The CDR3 region has the DNA TGTGCCAGCAGTTTTTTCCCCGGGGAGCTGTTTTTT.

J is TRBJ2-7 and V is TRBV12-3 or TRBV12-4; D may match TRBD1 or TRBD2 (5 bases each). The CDR3 is made up of 12 amino acids. The ends were cut back, 8 bases at V and 1 base at J, with 9 bases in the middle. CDR3 sequence (DNA): TGTGCCAGCCGGGACGGTTCCTACGAGCAGTACTTC. Translated: CASRDGSYEQYF.

This clone has a handful of counts. This chain links TRBV5-1 with TRBJ1-2; 9 nucleotides align to TRBD1. J gave up 7 bases and V 4 bases, and 5 bases lay outside the gene matches. CDR1 and CDR2 (germline): SGHRS, YFSETQ. This CDR3 spans 13 amino acids. CDR3 coding DNA: TGCGCCAGCAGCCGGGACAGGGATGCTGGCTACACCTTC. As protein: CASSRDRDAGYTF.

As to this clone: A read error may account for a junction end that differs from germline. This CDR3 is also generated by other DNA sequences in the sample. The chain is built from TRBV20-1 and TRBJ1-2; D not resolved. CDR3 size: 11 residues. Germline CDR1 reads DFQATT; CDR2 reads SNEGSKA (reference sequence). CDR3 sequence: CSARAGYGYTF. In nucleotides, the CDR3 is TGTAGTGCTAGAGCGGGGTACGGCTACACCTTC.

The CDR3: CASSEPHSGSHTGELFF. The CDR3 coding sequence is TGCGCCAGCAGTGAGCCGCATAGCGGGAGTCACACCGGGGAGCTGTTTTTT. The chain recombines TRBV10-2 with TRBJ2-2, with 9 bases that match TRBD2. With 2 bases clipped from V and 3 bases from J, the junction kept 7 bases outside the gene matches. The CDR3 consists of 17 residues. Germline lookup yields CDR1 WSHSY and CDR2 SAAADI.

This chain joins TRBV3-1 (or the pseudogene TRBV3-2) and TRBJ2-7; D is perhaps TRBD2 (5 bases). Trimming shortened V by 3 bases and J by 2 bases, and 14 bases separated the two germline ends. The CDR3 has 15 amino acids. From germline, CDR1 is LGHDT and CDR2 YNNKEL (reference sequence). CDR3 nucleotide sequence: TGTGCCAGCAGCCAGGAAATAGCGAGTACCTACGAGCAGTACTTC. It translates to CASSQEIASTYEQYF.

This chain uses TRBV10-2 with TRBJ1-1; 7 bases map to TRBD1. Germline-derived CDR1 and CDR2 are WSHSY and SAAADI. The CDR3 runs to 15 residues. Germline trimming cut 3 bases from V and 1 base from J; bases unmatched to any gene: 5. CDR3 nucleotide sequence: TGCGCCAGCAGTGAACCGGGACAGCGGAACACTGAAGCTTTCTTT. It specifies CASSEPGQRNTEAFF.

The V and J genes are TRBV7-2 and TRBJ2-3; D call uncertain. Trimming took off 3 bases at V and 2 bases at J, with 3 bases between the two ends. There are 12 residues in the CDR3. CDR1 SGHTA and CDR2 FQGNSA come from the germline V gene. The CDR3 reads CASSFYTDTQYF. CDR3 in DNA: TGTGCCAGCAGCTTTTACACAGATACGCAGTATTTT.

The chain combines TRBV5-4 with TRBJ2-7; no clear D gene. Germline CDR1 is SGHNT and CDR2 is YYREEE (reference sequence). V was pared by 4 bases and J by 0 bases, with 20 bases between. The CDR3 extends over 17 amino acids. CDR3 region: CASSIGSRTLSSYEQYF. The CDR3 nucleotides are TGTGCCAGCAGCATTGGATCACGAACGCTTAGCTCCTACGAGCAGTACTTC.